This is a list of T cell receptor beta chains from one sample in a study of cytomegalovirus exposure and HLA in healthy donors. The table came from immunoSEQ multiplex PCR; TCRdb's copy has only in-frame clones and leaves some out. The profile shows approximately 200,000 clones, more than 80% of them singletons. Input material: PBMCs. All receptors derive from a man aged 18 to 30 in good health and CMV-seropositive. Both conserved end residues are part of each CDR3. D genes are given only for firm matches. Clone size is stated in some rows and not others, as once, few, many or a class when expanded.

j_gene	abundance	v_gene	d_gene	CDR3nt	CDR3aa
TRBJ2-1	-	TRBV7-9	-	TGTGCCAGCAGCCCAACACAGGGTGAGCAGTTCTTC	CASSPTQGEQFF
TRBJ2-7	-	TRBV28	TRBD2	TGTGCAACCAACGAGGCTAGCGGGTACGAGCAGTACTTC	CATNEASGYEQYF
TRBJ2-7	once	TRBV28	TRBD1	TGTGCCAGCAGTTTACCGGTGGGACAGAAAATCTTC	CASSLPVGQKIF
TRBJ2-7	-	TRBV9	TRBD2	TGTGCCAGCAGCGTAGATCCTAGCGGGGGGCCCCGGCACGAGCAGTACTTC	CASSVDPSGGPRHEQYF
TRBJ2-7	-	TRBV2	-	TGTGCCAGCAGTGAATACCTGGAAGGGGGCTACGAGCAGTACTTC	CASSEYLEGGYEQYF
TRBJ2-7	-	TRBV7-2	-	TGTGCCAGCAGCTTAGTATTGGGCGGGGGCTCCGATATCGAGCAGTACTTC	CASSLVLGGGSDIEQYF
TRBJ2-7	-	TRBV27	TRBD1	TGTGCCAGCAGTTTCCTGGACAGGGTCTACGAGCAGTACTTC	CASSFLDRVYEQYF
TRBJ2-1	-	TRBV7-2	TRBD2	TGTGCCAGCAGCTTAGGGGCGGGAGGCGGGGGTGAGCAGTTCTTC	CASSLGAGGGGEQFF
TRBJ2-1	-	TRBV1	-	TGCACCAGCAGCCGGGGGGCTAGCGGGAGGTACAGCTCCTACAATGAGCAGTTCTTC	CTSSRGASGRYSSYNEQFF
TRBJ2-2	once	TRBV4-3	-	TGCGCCAGCAGCCAAGACAGGGGCGGGGAGCTGTTTTTT	CASSQDRGGELFF
TRBJ2-3	-	TRBV27	-	TGTGCCAGCAGTTTTCGATTCGTCGGCAGGGGCACAGATACGCAGTATTTT	CASSFRFVGRGTDTQYF
TRBJ2-2	-	TRBV18	-	TGTGCCAGCTCGCATACAGCCTTAGGCGGGGAGCTGTTTTTT	CASSHTALGGELFF
TRBJ2-2	few	TRBV2	-	TGTGCCAGCAGTGAATTTTCAGGGTTCGGCACCGGGGAGCTGTTTTTT	CASSEFSGFGTGELFF
TRBJ2-3	-	TRBV2	TRBD1	TGTGCCAGCAGTGATGTACAGGGGCGGGATACGCAGTATTTT	CASSDVQGRDTQYF
TRBJ1-1	-	TRBV15	TRBD1	TGTGCCACCAGCAGGGTCATACAGGGGCTGGGAGCTTTCTTT	CATSRVIQGLGAFF
TRBJ2-1	-	TRBV5-1	TRBD2	TGCGCCAGCAGCTTGTCCTCGGGAGGACAATACAATGAGCAGTTCTTC	CASSLSSGGQYNEQFF
TRBJ1-2	-	TRBV7-9	TRBD1	TGTGCCAGCGGCAAACAGGGGGGCTATGGCTACACCTTC	CASGKQGGYGYTF
TRBJ1-1	-	TRBV14	-	TGTGCCAGCAGCCAAGTCCCAGGAAAAGCTTTCTTT	CASSQVPGKAFF
TRBJ1-1	-	TRBV27	-	TGTGCCAGCAGTCCCTTTCGGGGATCATTAAACACTGAAGCTTTCTTT	CASSPFRGSLNTEAFF
TRBJ1-5	-	TRBV10-3	-	TGTGCCATCAGGCCCAGGGGCGGGCAGCCCCAGCATTTT	CAIRPRGGQPQHF
TRBJ2-2	-	TRBV2	TRBD1	TGTGCCAGCAGTGGGGACAGCCTAACCGGGGAGCTGTTTTTT	CASSGDSLTGELFF
TRBJ2-7	-	TRBV7-2	TRBD1	TGTGCCAGCAGCTTAGATAACAGGGGGGTCGAGCAGTACTTC	CASSLDNRGVEQYF